This T cell receptor beta chain is drawn from a study of T cell responses to AZD1222 COVID-19 vaccine. Study-wide findings and caveats: CD4 TCRs associated with vaccination spanned spike, dominating at 160-218 and 743-854. Spike-specific TCRs gained breadth and depth after people received two AZD1222 doses.

Concerning this clone: No antigen is known for it.

This CDR3 has 16 residues. The germline V gene has CDR1 SQVTM and CDR2 ANQGSEA. The trim removed 4 bases at V and 0 bases at J, leaving 5 bases unmatched. Assay used: immunoSEQ multiplex PCR; TCRdb lists only in-frame clones, some missing. The table records 130,000 or so clones, 85% of them present only once. The sample in question was peripheral blood, obtained 28 days after the second dose of the MenACWY control vaccine. This chain joins TRBV29-1 and TRBJ2-7, with TRBD2 identical over 14 bases. The clonotype originates from an adult who received the MenACWY meningococcal vaccine as a control. This CDR3 reads CSVVGTSGSVSYEQYF. CDR3 nucleotide sequence: TGCAGCGTTGTTGGGACTAGCGGGAGTGTCTCCTACGAGCAGTACTTC.